This T cell receptor (beta chain) was profiled in a study of low-dose radiotherapy and immunotherapy resistance in tumors. Time point: before trial treatment. Donors were administered nivolumab, ipilimumab, aspirin and low-dose cyclophosphamide, together with low-dose radiotherapy. This CDR3 spans 18 amino acids. Trimming took 0 bases from V and 4 from J; bases not matched to a gene: 12. Germline CDR1 and CDR2: LGHNA and YSLEER. This clonotype was seen many times. TRAV- and TRBV-specific primers, spanning alpha and beta chains, primed first-strand cDNA. TCR amplification involved approximately 20 PCR cycles with a constant-region primer and V-primer adapter. TCRdb itself ran the reads through MiXCR, one entry per CDR3 protein. The data show fewer than 95,000 distinct CDR3 sequences, with roughly a tenth seen just once and more than 0.85% held by the top ten.

The source of this sequence is a male donor with prostate cancer. This chain links TRBV4-3 with TRBJ1-2, with 9 nucleotides matching TRBD1. The source material was PBMCs, sampled before treatment. This chain's CDR3 is CASSQEGPDRGFGYGYTF. DNA of the CDR3: TGCGCCAGCAGCCAAGAGGGCCCGGACAGGGGATTCGGCTATGGCTACACCTTC.